This T cell receptor beta chain was recovered during a study of identical twins (dated by TCRdb to about 2016). Background for the entire study: The study deep-sequenced TCR alpha and beta repertoires from monozygotic twins, unrelated adults of various ages and cord blood to test whether fetal clonotypes persist. To rule out contamination, the twin experiments were replicated at different times with different library preparation protocols. General conclusions and limits of the study: Conclusions relied on cross-sectional statistical analysis, since the same donors could not be followed over many years. Excess twin sharing in beta out-of-frame sequences was weaker because fewer shared sequences lowered the signal-to-noise ratio. Out-of-frame TCR alpha sharing in monozygotic twins was systematically underestimated by recombination models, whereas sharing between unrelated individuals was in agreement with the recombination models. Invariant T cells such as MAIT and iNKT could partly confound zero-insertion analyses, although diverse VJ usage argued against such confounding for most clonotypes. Compared with coincidental sharing between unrelated individuals, an excess of low generation-probability sequences was observed among out-of-frame TCR alpha sequences shared between twins. Abundant cord blood beta clonotypes had fewer insertions, young adult naive repertoires showed a similar but weaker trend, and memory repertoires showed no such trend.

To prepare the library, 5' RACE was applied. The reads were generated on an Illumina HiSeq 2000. A universal primer binding site was added through template switching, and the final cDNA carried a unique molecular identifier so that TCR cDNA molecules could be counted accurately. Specific primers in the conserved constant-segment region were used to synthesize first-strand cDNA for TCR alpha and beta chains. To control for contamination, every cDNA library carried two barcodes: a SMART-Mk sample barcode plus Illumina barcodes. TruSeq adapter sequences along with Illumina sample barcodes were introduced in two successive PCR steps. TCR alpha and beta cDNA libraries were sequenced on the Illumina HiSeq platform with custom primers. In the original analysis: Unique molecular identifiers were extracted from raw reads with MiGEC, and CDR3 positions were determined with MiXCR. For each individual, recombination models were inferred using an EM algorithm with the repgenHMM and IGoR tools. The analysis of shared clonotypes was done with the tcR package in R, with sharing normalized by the product of cloneset sizes. To study raw recombination free of thymic and clonal selection effects, out-of-frame nonproductive sequences were analyzed. TCRdb took the public reads, trimmed them with fastp at Q25, ran MiXCR for clone calling and kept in-frame beta chains. All rows with the same CDR3 protein become a single entry with the most common DNA and genes. The V and J calls here are based on TCRdb, not the publication. The sample profile shows approximately 630,000 distinct CDR3 sequences; around 7.4% of them were found once. 1.5% to 2% of the sample goes to the ten largest clones.

In this sample, this clonotype turned up many times. Its target antigen remains unknown. No per-base quality is available; no much larger clone lies one base away. Every donor was a healthy Caucasian. Three pairs of female monozygotic twins, all aged about 18 to 30 years, made up the twin cohort. Peripheral blood mononuclear cells were used as the source from which RNA for TCR libraries was isolated. Sequences SQVTM (CDR1) and ANQGSEA (CDR2) are obtained from the germline V gene. V is shortened by 1 base, J by 0 bases, and the region joining them spans 15 bases. The CDR3 contains 16 residues, cysteine and phenylalanine counted. Only the CDR3 part of the read is kept: 48 bases, read in frame from the first base. This same sample was also taken into another study, of yellow fever vaccine responses in identical twins. That second report states: The T cell response to vaccination in identical twins was reported by the authors to appear partly convergent and partly personalized. In the study, vaccine-responding T cell clones were precisely tracked in identical twins.

This receptor chain uses TRBV29-1 and TRBJ2-5; the D gene is perhaps TRBD1 or TRBD2, each of them matching over 7 bases. The sequenced sample consisted of PBMCs. This clonotype was sampled from a woman aged 18-29 years in good health. The CDR3 protein sequence reads: CSVEGGGTEYQETQYF. The sequenced DNA: TGCAGCGTTGAAGGGGGAGGGACAGAGTACCAAGAGACCCAGTACTTC.